This record covers a single T cell receptor (beta chain). Its antigen is unidentified. The library labeled individual cDNA molecules by adding unique molecular identifiers to them. Original analysis: The median was roughly 95,000 TCRs per sample, ranging roughly 23,224 to 690,600. TCRdb analysed the RACE reads with MiXCR anew, one entry per CDR3 protein. TCRdb, rather than the study authors, made the V and J calls. The table includes around 110,000 distinct CDR3 sequences, 9% to 14% detected once. The sample's time point: patch test 1, 2 weeks after DPC sensitization. Sample treatment: therapeutic diphenylcyclopropenone sensitization with weekly scalp DPC. This entry comes from a study of human T cells and chemical hapten exposure. Study information: The sensitizing agent was 2% DPC, placed on roughly 2 cm by roughly 2 cm of upper inner arm skin.

The CDR3 sequence is 13 residues long. The ends were cut back, 4 bases at V and 5 bases at J, with 9 bases in the middle. Germline CDR1 and CDR2: MNHNY and SVGAGI (reference sequence). Findings and caveats of the study: Counts of TCRs above 1 in 1000 frequency stayed unchanged with DPC sensitization.

The chain combines TRBV6-6 with TRBJ1-5; D gene ambiguous. Here the sequenced sample was whole blood, taken in connection with sensitization to the hapten diphenylcyclopropenone (DPC). The TCR comes from a woman aged 50 to 65 with alopecia areata. Some clones in this sample may be carry-over from other donors' samples. The CDR3 loop reads CASSFEGYQPQHF. The DNA for the CDR3 is TGTGCCAGCAGTTTCGAGGGTTATCAGCCCCAGCATTTT.